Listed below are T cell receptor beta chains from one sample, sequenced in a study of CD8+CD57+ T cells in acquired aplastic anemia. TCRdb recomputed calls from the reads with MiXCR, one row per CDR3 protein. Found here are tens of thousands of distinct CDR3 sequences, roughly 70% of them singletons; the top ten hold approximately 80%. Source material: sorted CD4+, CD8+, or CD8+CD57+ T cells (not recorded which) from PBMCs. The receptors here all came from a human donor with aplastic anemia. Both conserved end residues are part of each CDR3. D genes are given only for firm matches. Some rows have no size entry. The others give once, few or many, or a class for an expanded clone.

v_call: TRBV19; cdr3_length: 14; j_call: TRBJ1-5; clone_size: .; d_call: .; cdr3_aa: CASSIGRTNQPQHF; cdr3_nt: TGTGCCAGTAGTATTGGACGGACGAATCAGCCCCAGCATTTT
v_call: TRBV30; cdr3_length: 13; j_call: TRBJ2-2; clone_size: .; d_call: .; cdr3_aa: CAWSGSSAGELFF; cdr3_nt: TGTGCCTGGAGCGGGTCTTCAGCCGGGGAGCTGTTTTTT
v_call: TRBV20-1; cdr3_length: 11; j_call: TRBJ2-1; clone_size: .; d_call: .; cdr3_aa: CSADRIEEQFF; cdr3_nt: TGCAGTGCGGATAGAATAGAGGAGCAGTTCTTC
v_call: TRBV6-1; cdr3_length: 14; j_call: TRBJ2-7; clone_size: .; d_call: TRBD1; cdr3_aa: CASSESGQPYEQYF; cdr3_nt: TGTGCCAGCAGTGAATCGGGACAGCCCTACGAGCAGTACTTC
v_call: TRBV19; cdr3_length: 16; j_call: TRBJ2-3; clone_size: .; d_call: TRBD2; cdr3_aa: CASSELSGRAADTQYF; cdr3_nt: TGTGCCAGTAGTGAACTTAGCGGGAGGGCCGCGGATACGCAGTATTTT
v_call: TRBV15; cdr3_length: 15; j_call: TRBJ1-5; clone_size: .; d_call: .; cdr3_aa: CATSRAGMGNQPQHF; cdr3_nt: TGTGCCACCAGCAGGGCAGGGATGGGCAATCAGCCCCAGCATTTT
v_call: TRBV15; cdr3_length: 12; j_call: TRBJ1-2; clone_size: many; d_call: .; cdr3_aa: CATSRGENGYTF; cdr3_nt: TGTGCCACCAGCAGAGGGGAGAATGGCTACACCTTC
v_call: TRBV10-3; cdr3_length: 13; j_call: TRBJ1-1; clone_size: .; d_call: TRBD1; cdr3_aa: CAISQSQGGEAFF; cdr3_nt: TGTGCCATCAGTCAAAGTCAGGGGGGCGAAGCTTTCTTT
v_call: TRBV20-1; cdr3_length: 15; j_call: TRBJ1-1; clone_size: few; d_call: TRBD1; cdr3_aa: CGARDPKGTGDEAFF; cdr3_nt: TGCGGTGCTAGAGATCCGAAGGGGACAGGGGATGAAGCTTTCTTT
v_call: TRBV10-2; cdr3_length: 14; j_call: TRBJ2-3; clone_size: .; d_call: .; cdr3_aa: CATETSPSTDTQYF; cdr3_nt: TGCGCCACCGAGACTAGTCCTAGCACAGATACGCAGTATTTT
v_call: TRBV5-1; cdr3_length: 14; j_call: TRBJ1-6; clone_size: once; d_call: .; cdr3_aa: CASSLDRENSPLHF; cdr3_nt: TGCGCCAGCAGCTTGGACAGGGAGAATTCACCCCTCCACTTT
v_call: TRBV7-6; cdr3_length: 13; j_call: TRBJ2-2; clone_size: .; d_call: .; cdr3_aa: CASSPGRRGELFF; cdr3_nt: TGTGCCAGCAGCCCCGGGAGACGCGGGGAGCTGTTTTTT
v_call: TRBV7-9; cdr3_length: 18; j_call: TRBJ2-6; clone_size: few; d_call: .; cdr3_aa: CASSPGTNYGSGANVLTF; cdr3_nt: TGTGCCAGCAGCCCCGGGACGAACTATGGCTCTGGGGCCAACGTCCTGACTTTC
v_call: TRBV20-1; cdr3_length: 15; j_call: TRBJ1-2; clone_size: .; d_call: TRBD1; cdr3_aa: CSATATGGLNYGYTF; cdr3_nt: TGCAGTGCTACAGCGACAGGGGGCTTAAACTATGGCTACACCTTC
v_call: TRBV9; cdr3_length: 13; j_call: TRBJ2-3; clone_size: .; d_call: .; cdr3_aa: CASNLDDTDTQYF; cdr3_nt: TGTGCCAGCAACCTAGACGACACAGATACGCAGTATTTT
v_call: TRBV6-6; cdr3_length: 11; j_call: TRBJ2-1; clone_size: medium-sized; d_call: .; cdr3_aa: CATTQGNEQFF; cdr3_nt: TGTGCCACCACCCAAGGAAATGAGCAGTTCTTC
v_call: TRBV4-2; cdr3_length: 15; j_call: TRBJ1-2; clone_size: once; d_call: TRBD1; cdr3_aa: CASSPRGGGYYGYTF; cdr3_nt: TGTGCCAGCAGCCCGCGTGGAGGGGGCTACTATGGCTACACCTTC
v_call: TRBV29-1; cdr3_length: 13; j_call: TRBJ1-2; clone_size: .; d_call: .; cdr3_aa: CSVDPPGSYGYTF; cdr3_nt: TGCAGCGTTGATCCCCCGGGGAGCTATGGCTACACCTTC